This T cell receptor beta chain was sequenced for a study of tumor-infiltrating lymphocytes in primary liver carcinoma. Study context: Primary liver carcinomas in the patients were surgically resected.

Synthesis of TCR beta cDNA was carried out from approximately 470 ng total RNA with a constant-region primer. Construction of TCR beta libraries relied on three successive nested multiplex PCR rounds employing slightly modified ARM-PCR. With TRBV1-TRBV30 forward primers and a C-beta reverse primer, the first two PCR rounds were run for around 10 cycles each. Each CDR3 protein gets one entry after TCRdb re-called the multiplex PCR reads with MiXCR. The repertoire consists of approximately 340,000 distinct CDR3 sequences, with 65% occurring once and the leading ten covering roughly 6.5%. The CDR3 contains 15 residues. The ends were cut back, 0 bases at V and 0 bases at J, with 8 bases in the middle. The germline V gene encodes CDR1 MGHRA and CDR2 YSYEKL. For blood RNA, unsorted whole blood served as the source, and germline DNA was extracted too. In advance of surgery, roughly 4.4 milliliters of peripheral blood were collected.

This clonotype was seen at least ten times. The rearrangement uses TRBV4-1 and TRBJ1-1; a weak D match, TRBD1 (5 bases). The receptor comes from a man in his forties with primary liver carcinoma and hepatitis B virus infection. Input material: peripheral blood. In DNA, the CDR3 is TGCGCCAGCAGCCAAGATCTGGACATGAACACTGAAGCTTTCTTT. Translated, it gives CASSQDLDMNTEAFF.